The 24 T cell receptor beta chains below come from one sample, sequenced in a study of blood T cells in healthy people across ages (dated by TCRdb to about 2015). Libraries came from 5' RACE. Sequencing used an Illumina HiSeq 2500. A second PCR of about 7 to 12 cycles was performed with a sample-barcoded 5' primer and a J-beta primer mix. TCRdb took the public reads, trimmed them with fastp at Q25, ran MiXCR for clone calling and kept in-frame beta chains. CDR3 protein sequences are deduplicated, and each keeps its most common genes and DNA. In all, the sample holds roughly 2 million distinct CDR3 sequences, and roughly 49% of those were seen once. In total, the top ten clones hold around 2.1% of the sample. Sequenced material: blood. The receptors were gathered from a woman aged 40 to 49 in good health.

This clonotype was detected only a few times. The CDR3, as DNA: TGTGCCAGCAGTTCACAGGGAACAAGGGGCTATGGCTACACCTTC. Its protein is CASSSQGTRGYGYTF. The chain has TRBV28 and TRBJ1-2, with D maybe TRBD1 (6 bases). The V gene lost 4 bases and the J gene lost 4 bases, with 16 bases spanning the gap. CDR3 length: 15 residues. CDR1 and CDR2 (germline): MDHEN, SYDVKM.

The count of this clonotype is one. Germline is not matched at one junction end, which may reflect a read error. The chain has TRBV6-2 or TRBV6-3 and TRBJ2-5, with D perhaps being TRBD1 or TRBD2 (5 bases each). The CDR3 sequence is 16 residues long. Germline V gene lookup returns CDR1 MNHEY and CDR2 SVGEGT. The CDR3 loop reads CASSPALRDRKETQYF. As DNA, the CDR3 is TGTGCTAGCAGCCCCGCCCTCCGGGACCGCAAAGAGACCCAGTACTTC.

This clonotype was recorded at least ten times. The V gene is TRBV5-6, the J gene TRBJ2-7; D could derive from TRBD1 or TRBD2 (5 bases each). The ends were cut back, 3 bases at V and 0 bases at J, with 7 bases in the middle. The CDR3 contains 13 residues. Germline V lookup: CDR1 SGHDT, CDR2 YYEEEE. The CDR3 region has the DNA TGTGCCAGCAGCTCAGGGAGCTCCTACGAGCAGTACTTC. Amino acids: CASSSGSSYEQYF.

This clonotype was seen a few times. The chain joins TRBV9 to TRBJ1-2, with 7 bases lining up with TRBD1. Per the germline V gene, CDR1 is SGDLS and CDR2 is YYNGEE. CDR3 length: 15 residues. Trimming at V came to 0 bases and at J to 3 bases, leaving 5 bases not matched to a gene. The CDR3 protein is CASSVAGDRDYGYTF. CDR3 nucleotide sequence: TGTGCCAGCAGCGTAGCGGGGGACAGAGACTATGGCTACACCTTC.

This sequence joins TRBV5-5 and TRBJ2-7, with D perhaps TRBD2 (6 bases). Trimming pared 0 bases from V and 7 bases from J, leaving 17 bases between. The CDR3 consists of 15 residues. CDR1 and CDR2 from the germline V gene are SGHKS and YYEKEE (reference sequence). The CDR3 loop reads CASSLDSRQAGEQYF. The CDR3 nucleotides read TGTGCCAGCAGCTTGGATAGCCGCCAGGCGGGGGAGCAGTACTTC.

This rearrangement joins TRBV2 to TRBJ2-5; D gene unclear. Germline V gene lookup returns CDR1 SNHLY and CDR2 FYNNEI. The CDR3 loop spans 13 amino acids. The ends were cut back, 7 bases at V and 2 bases at J, with 11 bases in the middle. The CDR3: CASKAPSQETQYF. The CDR3, as DNA: TGTGCCAGCAAGGCCCCTTCTCAAGAGACCCAGTACTTC.

Only a few counts were recorded for this clonotype. J is TRBJ2-2 and V is TRBV7-2; D possibly corresponds to TRBD2 (5 bases). Per germline, CDR1 SGHTA and CDR2 FQGNSA. The CDR3 runs 14 residues. V lost 3 bases and J lost 6, with 11 bases in between. CDR3 sequence: CASSFSTGAGELFF. CDR3 nucleotides: TGTGCCAGCAGCTTTAGTACCGGGGCCGGGGAGCTGTTTTTT. Drawing the rest from reference TRBV7-2 and TRBJ2-2, the complete variable domain is GAGVSQSPSNKVTEKGKDVELRCDPISGHTALYWYRQSLGQGLEFLIYFQGNSAPDKSGLPSDRFSAERTGGSVSTLTIQRTQQEDSAVYLCASSFSTGAGELFFGEGSRLTVL.

This clonotype was seen more than once but under ten times. The chain couples TRBV7-6 to TRBJ2-7; D is possibly TRBD1 or TRBD2 (7 bases each). The J call is in doubt because the DNA end fits TRBJ2-4 better. The CDR3 has 17 residues. CDR1 SGHVS and CDR2 FNYEAQ come from the germline V gene. The chain's CDR3 is CASSLRTGEGRDNIQYF. The CDR3 region has the DNA TGTGCCAGCAGCCTTAGAACAGGGGAGGGAAGGGATAACATTCAGTACTTC.

In its sample, this clonotype was seen a few times. An end of the junction differs from the germline gene, which may be a read error. The rearrangement joins TRBV7-9 to TRBJ2-1, with D possibly matching TRBD1 (5 bases). Germline CDR1 reads SEHNR; CDR2 reads FQNEAQ (reference sequence). This CDR3 has 17 residues. The CDR3 sequence: CASSLGHGQILPNEQFF. In nucleotides, the CDR3 is TGTGCCAGCAGTTTAGGCCACGGACAAATCTTACCCAATGAGCAGTTCTTC.

With respect to this clonotype: This sequence may be a read error, since a much larger clone differs from it by one base. The chain carries TRBV7-8 and TRBJ1-2; D uncertain. Looked up from germline, CDR1 is SGHVS and CDR2 is FQNEAQ. Trimming removed 1 base from V and 6 bases from J, with 6 bases in between. The CDR3 runs to 12 residues. The DNA for the CDR3 is TGTGCCAGCAGCTTAGTGGCAGATGGCTACACCTTC. Encoded protein: CASSLVADGYTF.

The V gene is TRBV27, the J gene TRBJ1-6; no reliable D call. Germline-derived CDR1 and CDR2 are MNHEY and SMNVEV (reference sequence). V lost 3 bases and J 4 bases, leaving 4 bases between the germline ends. CDR3 size: 13 residues. CDR3 loop: CASSFAYNSPLHF. CDR3 sequence (DNA): TGTGCCAGCAGTTTCGCTTATAATTCACCCCTCCACTTT.

V and J are TRBV20-1 and TRBJ1-4; weak D call: TRBD1 (6 bases). The V gene's germline CDR1 is DFQATT and CDR2 SNEGSKA (reference sequence). V lost 1 base to trimming and J lost 11 bases, with 14 bases between them. The length of the CDR3 is 13 residues. CDR3 residues: CSARVRTAGKLFF. CDR3 coding DNA: TGCAGTGCTAGAGTGAGGACAGCCGGTAAACTGTTTTTT.

The V and J genes are TRBV9 and TRBJ2-7; 9 bases map to TRBD2. This CDR3 region has 17 residues. V was pared by 0 bases and J by 2 bases, with 9 bases of the junction left unmatched. The V gene's germline CDR1 is SGDLS and CDR2 YYNGEE. The chain's CDR3 is CASSVAGSGGFTYEQYF. DNA for the CDR3: TGTGCCAGCAGCGTAGCGGGTAGCGGGGGCTTCACCTACGAGCAGTACTTC.

The chain joins TRBV7-2 to TRBJ2-3; D gene uncertain. Looked up from germline, CDR1 is SGHTA and CDR2 is FQGNSA. V lost 7 bases, J lost 2 bases, and 16 bases lay in between. This CDR3 comprises 15 residues. For the CDR3, the DNA is TGTGCCAGCACCACCGGAGTCCGCAACACAGATACGCAGTATTTT. It is translated as CASTTGVRNTDTQYF.

A remark on this clonotype: This may arise from a read error, as a much more abundant clone is one base away. V and J are TRBV9 and TRBJ2-5, with D hard to call. The CDR3 runs 14 residues. Germline CDR1 and CDR2: SGDLS and YYNGEE. Trimming removed 3 bases at V and 4 bases at J, with 13 bases between. The CDR3 loop is CASSDEVGGETQYF. CDR3 in DNA: TGTGCCAGCAGCGACGAGGTTGGCGGAGAGACCCAGTACTTC.

The rearrangement uses TRBV6-5 and TRBJ1-5, with D tentatively TRBD1 (6 bases). Looked up from germline, CDR1 is MNHEY and CDR2 is SVGAGI. Between the trimmed V and J ends, which lost 6 bases and 3 bases, there was a span of 18 bases. CDR3 length: 16 residues. Written as DNA, the CDR3 is TGTGCCAGCAGCCAACATAGCCAGGGGAACAATCAGCCCCAGCATTTT. Translated, it gives CASSQHSQGNNQPQHF.

The J gene is TRBJ2-7, the V gene TRBV6-5; D may be TRBD1 or TRBD2 (5 bases each). Trimming took off 2 bases at V and 7 bases at J, with 12 bases between the two ends. The germline CDR1 and CDR2 sequences are MNHEY and SVGAGI. There are 13 residues in the CDR3. The CDR3 sequence: CASSYNGAGEQYF. CDR3 nucleotide sequence: TGTGCCAGCAGTTACAATGGGGCGGGTGAGCAGTACTTC.

The gene calls are TRBV7-2 and TRBJ2-5; 12 positions agree with TRBD2. V shed 4 bases and J 3 bases; nucleotides not matched to a gene: 6. The length of the CDR3 is 16 residues. Germline CDR1 is SGHTA and CDR2 is FQGNSA. The CDR3 nucleotides are TGTGCCAGCAGCTCTTGGACTAGCGGGGTAGAAGAGACCCAGTACTTC. Protein: CASSSWTSGVEETQYF.

The rearrangement uses TRBV10-3 and TRBJ1-1; D call uncertain. The germline V gene has CDR1 ENHRY and CDR2 SYGVKD. V lost 4 bases, J lost 1 base, and 7 bases lay in between. This CDR3 spans 13 amino acids. The CDR3 loop is CAISGVRNTEAFF. The CDR3 DNA is TGTGCCATCAGTGGAGTCAGGAACACTGAAGCTTTCTTT.

This chain joins TRBV6-1 and TRBJ2-7, with TRBD2 identical over 7 bases. The DNA end favors TRBJ2-5, so the J call may be wrong. The CDR3 is 17 residues long. CDR1 and CDR2 (germline): MNHNS, SASEGT. CDR3 bases: TGTGCCAGCAGTGAAGGAAAATATGGACTAGGGTGGGCGACCCAGTACTTC. Its translation: CASSEGKYGLGWATQYF.

This clonotype has a handful of counts. A read error may account for a junction end that differs from germline. V and J are TRBV5-6 and TRBJ2-1; the match to TRBD2 covers 7 bases. The CDR3 contains 15 residues. Germline CDR1 and CDR2: SGHDT and YYEEEE. CDR3 DNA: TGTGCCGGCAGCTTGGGACCCAGGGAGGGGAATGAGCAGTTCTTC. Its protein is CAGSLGPREGNEQFF. Together with reference TRBV5-6 and TRBJ2-1, the CDR3 gives the full variable domain: DAGVTQSPTHLIKTRGQQVTLRCSPKSGHDTVSWYQQALGQGPQFIFQYYEEEERQRGNFPDRFSGHQFPNYSSELNVNALLLGDSALYLCAGSLGPREGNEQFFGPGTRLTVL.

The chain carries TRBV20-1 and TRBJ2-3; D remains unclear. The germline V gene has CDR1 DFQATT and CDR2 SNEGSKA (reference sequence). The V end was cut by 4 bases, the J end by 0 bases, with 11 bases between. This CDR3 has 14 residues. CDR3 coding DNA: TGCAGTGCTATTCCCGGCGCTAGCACAGATACGCAGTATTTT. Amino acids: CSAIPGASTDTQYF.

In DNA, the CDR3 is TGTGCCAGCAGCTCTTCCGGGGCCCGGCGGAACAATGAGCAGTTCTTC. This sequence encodes CASSSSGARRNNEQFF. The V and J genes are TRBV7-2 and TRBJ2-1; D is possibly TRBD1 or TRBD2 (5 bases each). V was clipped by 4 bases and J by 5 bases, with 18 bases between them. Germline CDR1 and CDR2: SGHTA and FQGNSA. The CDR3 spans 16 residues.

The chain uses TRBV4-3 and TRBJ2-1, with D uncertain. The CDR3 has 14 amino acids. Per the germline V gene, CDR1 is LGHNA and CDR2 is YSLEER. V dropped 1 base and J dropped 8 bases, with 12 bases sitting between them. The CDR3 loop is CASSQVYRSHEQFF. In DNA form, the CDR3 reads TGCGCCAGCAGCCAAGTTTACCGGTCCCATGAGCAGTTCTTC.